This section outlines one T cell receptor beta chain sequence together with its context. The antigen is undetermined. Only in-frame clones appear in the TCRdb table, and some are missing; sequencing was by immunoSEQ multiplex PCR. The table lists some 86,000 clones, about 85% of them singletons. The germline CDR1 and CDR2 sequences are SGHTA and FQGNSA. V gave up 6 bases and J gave up 5 bases, with 10 bases separating them. The CDR3 sequence is 13 residues long. The data are from a study of OX40 agonist ivuxolimab in advanced cancers. At the level of the study: Allowance was made for prior anti-PD-1, anti-PD-L1 or anti-CTLA-4 therapy, and approximately 40% had some. Study results and caveats: Both blood CD4+ and CD8+ T cells showed clonal growth by week 6 at 0.1 to 3.0 mg/kg.

The source of this sequence is an adult with an advanced solid tumor such as melanoma, head and neck, liver or kidney cancer. V gene TRBV7-2 combines with J gene TRBJ2-2; tentatively, D is TRBD1 (5 bases). Sequenced here: CD4+ or CD8+ T cells sorted from blood, sampled in a trial of the OX40 agonist ivuxolimab. The CDR3 region has the DNA TGTGCCAGCAGGTCCAGGGATACCGGGGAGCTGTTTTTT. It yields the protein CASRSRDTGELFF.